Presented here are 21 T cell receptor beta chains from one specimen sequenced in a study of blood T cell repertoires in COVID-19 (dated by TCRdb to about 2020). The receptor library was made with the immunoSEQ multiplex PCR assay. Entries here come from immuneACCESS through TCRdb and include only in-frame sequences with V and J called. Some clones fail to appear in such tables; in the studies checked, an unresolved V gene covers under half of the shortfall, and the cause of the remainder is unknown. This sample comprises over 85,000 clones, under 85% of them detected only once. The ten largest clonotypes hold under 15% of the sample. Source material: peripheral blood. The receptor source for this set is a human donor in a cohort sampled during active COVID-19.

The V and J genes are TRBV6-6 and TRBJ1-4; 7 bases are a match to TRBD1. The CDR3 has 15 residues. V dropped 0 bases and J dropped 4; count of bases not matched to a gene: 2. Germline V gives CDR1 MNHNY, CDR2 SVGAGI (reference sequence). The CDR3 is CASSYSGTVNEKLFF. Here the CDR3 DNA reads TGTGCCAGCAGTTACTCTGGGACAGTTAATGAAAAACTGTTTTTT.

The V gene is TRBV6-5, the J gene TRBJ2-2; D is perhaps TRBD2 (7 bases). The germline V gene has CDR1 MNHEY and CDR2 SVGAGI. There are 14 residues in the CDR3. V gave up 7 bases and J gave up 7 bases, with 16 bases separating them. CDR3 nucleotide sequence: TGTGCCAGCAATAAGGGGGGGGCCGGCGGGGAGCTGTTTTTT. Protein product: CASNKGGAGGELFF.

The V gene is TRBV19, the J gene TRBJ2-7, with D tentatively TRBD1 (6 bases). Per the germline V gene, CDR1 is LNHDA and CDR2 is SQIVND (reference sequence). The CDR3 sequence is 13 residues long. V was shortened by 10 bases and J by 6 bases, with 19 bases between the two germline ends. The CDR3 nucleotides read TGTGCCACCTCGAGACAGGACCCCGCCGAGCAGTACTTC. This gives the protein CATSRQDPAEQYF.

The chain recombines TRBV7-2 with TRBJ2-1; 9 bases line up with TRBD2. Germline CDR1 reads SGHTA; CDR2 reads FQGNSA. The junction had 4 bases not matched to a gene; V was cut back by 3 bases and J by 10 bases. This CDR3 contains 13 residues. The CDR3 nucleotides are TGTGCCAGCAGCTTTACTAGCGGGTGGGAGCAGTTCTTC. It codes for CASSFTSGWEQFF.

The chain links TRBV27 to TRBJ2-7; 9 nucleotides agree with TRBD1. The V segment lost 5 bases and the J segment 2 bases; nucleotides outside the gene matches: 10. This CDR3 region has 16 residues. CDR1 is MNHEY and CDR2 is SMNVEV in the germline V gene (reference sequence). The DNA for the CDR3 is TGTGCCAGCAGTCCGGACAGGGGCCACCGGCCCTACGAGCAGTACTTC. Its translation: CASSPDRGHRPYEQYF.

This clone has more than one count but fewer than ten. The chain carries TRBV2 and TRBJ2-7, with 7 bases aligning to TRBD1. Germline lookup yields CDR1 SNHLY and CDR2 FYNNEI. Trimming at V came to 7 bases and at J to 6 bases, leaving 18 bases not matched to a gene. The CDR3 sequence is 16 residues long. The CDR3 sequence is CASIPPRQGPWGEQYF. Written as DNA, the CDR3 is TGTGCCAGCATCCCCCCCCGACAGGGCCCTTGGGGCGAGCAGTACTTC.

V is TRBV9 and J is TRBJ2-3; weak D call: TRBD2 (6 bases). The CDR3 runs 17 residues. Deletions cut 2 bases from V and 0 bases from J, with 16 bases between. CDR1 and CDR2 (germline): SGDLS, YYNGEE. In DNA form, the CDR3 reads TGTGCCAGCAGCGTGGGCGGGGTCCCAAAAAGCACAGATACGCAGTATTTT. It encodes CASSVGGVPKSTDTQYF.

The chain carries TRBV7-2 and TRBJ2-1; D is possibly TRBD1 (7 bases). V lost 6 bases and J lost 3, with 15 bases in between. There are 15 residues in the CDR3. Germline CDR1 and CDR2: SGHTA and FQGNSA. The CDR3 DNA follows: TGTGCCAGCAGTCAAAGGGGGGACAGCTACAATGAGCAGTTCTTC. Translation: CASSQRGDSYNEQFF.

The rearrangement joins TRBV7-6 to TRBJ2-5; TRBD2 matches 7 bases. This CDR3 comprises 15 residues. J was trimmed by 3 bases and V by 1 base; bases with no gene match: 5. Germline V gives CDR1 SGHVS, CDR2 FNYEAQ. CDR3 residues: CASSLGGDYKETQYF. As DNA, the CDR3 is TGTGCCAGCAGCTTAGGGGGGGACTACAAAGAGACCCAGTACTTC.

The chain couples TRBV10-2 to TRBJ2-1, with 7 bases identical to TRBD2. CDR1 and CDR2 (germline): WSHSY, SAAADI. The ends lost 7 bases at V and 4 bases at J; junction bases unmatched: 7. The CDR3 loop spans 14 amino acids. CDR3 amino acids: CASIGTTDYNEQFF. The CDR3 DNA sequence: TGCGCCAGCATTGGGACTACCGATTACAATGAGCAGTTCTTC.

The V call is TRBV6-5, the J call TRBJ1-1; D ambiguous. Germline V lookup: CDR1 MNHEY, CDR2 SVGAGI. The CDR3 totals 12 residues. The V and J ends lost 6 bases and 4 bases respectively, with 9 bases between them. CDR3 sequence: CASSRHFTEAFF. DNA of the CDR3: TGTGCCAGCAGCCGACATTTCACTGAAGCTTTCTTT.

The chain employs TRBV18 and TRBJ2-1; 9 positions match TRBD2. This CDR3 has 16 residues. CDR1 is KGHSH, CDR2 LQKENI, per germline. The V and J ends lost 3 bases and 10 bases, in that order; junction bases with no gene match: 13. The CDR3 reads CASSPPALAGLGEQFF. In DNA form, the CDR3 reads TGTGCCAGCTCACCTCCGGCACTAGCGGGCCTAGGAGAGCAGTTCTTC.

For the CDR3, the DNA is TGTGCCAGCATAGGGGCGGGGAGAAAAGAGACCCAGTACTTC. This encodes CASIGAGRKETQYF. This chain links TRBV21-1 with TRBJ2-5; the table's TRBD2 call for D was not verified on the DNA. TRBV21-1 is a pseudogene segment. This CDR3 comprises 14 residues.

This sequence joins TRBV5-8 and TRBJ2-7; 10 positions match TRBD2. The CDR3 runs 13 residues. V lost 2 bases to trimming and J lost 4 bases; unmatched junction nucleotides: 0. Germline loops: CDR1 SGHTS, CDR2 YDEGEE. The CDR3 DNA follows: TGTGCCAGCAGCTTACTAGCGGGGTACGAGCAGTACTTC. Its protein is CASSLLAGYEQYF. Full variable domain (remainder filled in from reference TRBV5-8 and TRBJ2-7): EAGVTQSPTHLIKTRGQQATLRCSPISGHTSVYWYQQALGLGLQFLLWYDEGEERNRGNFPPRFSGRQFPNYSSELNVNALELEDSALYLCASSLLAGYEQYFGPGTRLTVT.

This chain connects TRBV6-1 to TRBJ2-6; weak D call: TRBD2 (6 bases). V shed 4 bases and J shed 1 base, with 11 bases lying between them. The CDR3 runs 16 residues. In germline, CDR1 is MNHNS, CDR2 SASEGT. The CDR3 nucleotides are TGTGCCAGCAGTGGGAGGGGCGCGTCTGGGGCCAACGTCCTGACTTTC. As protein: CASSGRGASGANVLTF.

The V gene is TRBV7-9, the J gene TRBJ2-3, with 13 bases fitting TRBD2. CDR3 length equals 17 residues. Germline-derived CDR1 and CDR2 are SEHNR and FQNEAQ (reference sequence). V lost 5 bases to trimming and J lost 7 bases; unmatched junction nucleotides: 12. The CDR3 loop is CASSPGTSGNRLNTQYF. CDR3 coding DNA: TGTGCCAGCAGCCCCGGGACTAGCGGGAATAGGTTGAATACGCAGTATTTT. The entire variable domain, with the rest obtained from reference TRBV7-9 and TRBJ2-3, is as follows: DTGVSQNPRHKITKRGQNVTFRCDPISEHNRLYWYRQTLGQGPEFLTYFQNEAQLEKSRLLSDRFSAERPKGSFSTLEIQRTEQGDSAMYLCASSPGTSGNRLNTQYFGPGTRLTVL.

This chain connects TRBV28 to TRBJ2-3; 10 nucleotides match TRBD2. The CDR3 is made up of 17 amino acids. J was trimmed by 6 bases and V by 3 bases; bases with no gene match: 12. Germline CDR1 and CDR2: MDHEN and SYDVKM. The CDR3 DNA sequence: TGTGCCAGCAGTTTCCGGGGGCGGAAGCGGGAGGGGGATACGCAGTATTTT. This gives the protein CASSFRGRKREGDTQYF.

This chain joins TRBV5-1 and TRBJ1-2; the match to TRBD1 covers 8 bases. Germline CDR1 is SGHRS and CDR2 is YFSETQ. The CDR3 covers 15 residues. The J segment lost 8 bases and the V segment lost 4 bases, leaving 13 bases of the junction unmatched. The CDR3 protein is CASSGDRGEGGGYTF. The CDR3, as DNA: TGCGCCAGCAGCGGAGACAGGGGAGAAGGCGGCGGCTACACCTTC.

This rearrangement joins TRBV7-3 to TRBJ2-6; D perhaps matches TRBD2 (5 bases). Trimming removed 1 base from V and 1 base from J, with 17 bases in between. Germline CDR1 reads SGHTA; CDR2 reads FQGTGA. This CDR3 is built from 19 residues. CDR3 sequence reads: CASSLRRREYGSGANVLTF. Written as DNA, the CDR3 is TGTGCCAGCAGCTTAAGGAGAAGGGAGTATGGGTCTGGGGCCAACGTCCTGACTTTC.

The chain combines TRBV7-2 with TRBJ1-4, with TRBD1 matching 11 bases. V shed 3 bases and J 6 bases; nucleotides not matched to a gene: 3. Germline V gene sequence: CDR1 SGHTA, CDR2 FQGNSA. The CDR3 has 15 amino acids. CDR3 in DNA: TGTGCCAGCAGCTTCTCGGACAGGGGGCATGAAAAACTGTTTTTT. This gives the protein CASSFSDRGHEKLFF.

In this sample, this clone turned up once. The chain has TRBV3-1 (or the pseudogene TRBV3-2) and TRBJ2-7, with TRBD2 matching over 16 bases. The germline CDR1 and CDR2 sequences are LGHDT and YNNKEL (reference sequence). After removal of 5 bases from V and 0 bases from J, the junction contained 4 bases not matched to a gene. This CDR3 is built from 17 residues. The CDR3 spells CASSSGLAGGSSYEQYF. CDR3 DNA: TGTGCCAGCAGCTCGGGACTAGCGGGAGGGAGCTCCTACGAGCAGTACTTC.